This T cell receptor beta chain was found in a study of blood T cell repertoires in COVID-19 (dated by TCRdb to the early 2020s). For context, the study as a whole: The collaborator samples originated in the United States, Italy and Spain and spanned the acute and convalescent phases of COVID-19. Sample metadata almost always included a de-identified subject ID, COVID-19 status, age in years and sex. The repertoires were released in a freely available public database intended as a resource for research on the immune response to SARS-CoV-2. The samples were drawn from the first 160 participants of the ongoing ImmuneRACE study and from 1,254 subjects provided by 6 global collaborators. Where available, HLA class I and class II types were obtained from metadata supplied by the sample provider rather than from assay-based typing. The dataset comprised deeply sampled blood TCRbeta repertoires from subjects exposed to, actively infected with, or recovered from COVID-19. The prospective study material was composed of cDNA or gDNA derived from T cells, B-cell-depleted T cells, or PBMCs.

Findings and caveats that apply to the study as a whole: The quantity of clinical and demographic metadata differed by source and by participant and was supplied without curation.

The collaborating institutions used their own protocols to collect whole blood in K2EDTA tubes. For TCRbeta analysis, collaborator samples were shipped as frozen whole blood, as isolated PBMCs, or as DNA extracted from either sample type. The immunoSEQ Assay, a bias-controlled multiplex PCR, was used to amplify TCRbeta CDR3 regions from genomic DNA. The original methods were these. Nucleated cell counts per sample were estimated from amplification of reference gene primers within the assay. To quantify the absolute abundance of each unique TCRbeta CDR3 rearrangement, sequence reads were collapsed and filtered. For each sample, productive Simpson clonality was calculated as the square root of Simpson's diversity index over productive rearrangements. TCRdb mirrors the immuneACCESS table, restricted to in-frame sequences. Some clones are absent from its copies; in checked studies, under half trace to an unresolved V gene, and the reason for the others is unknown. The DNA was the basis for D and trimming; V, J and clone size are from that table. The table for this sample lists around 150,000 clones; approximately 84% of them were counted only once. The top ten clones comprise approximately 9% of the sample.

With regard to this clone: What this receptor recognizes is not known. Per-base quality was not reported, and no clone a single base away is much larger than it.

From the cysteine through the phenylalanine, the CDR3 covers 15 amino acids. Kept here is only the CDR3 DNA, which spans 45 bases and is read in frame from base 1. The germline V gene (reference sequence) provides CDR1 LGHDT and CDR2 YNNKEL. The germline V end is reduced by 6 bases and the J end by 2 bases; junction bases left unmatched: 2. This clonotype originated in an elderly woman in a cohort sampled during active or convalescent COVID-19. The chain uses TRBV3-1 (or the pseudogene TRBV3-2) and TRBJ1-6; TRBD1 fits 9 bases in the junction. Specimen: peripheral blood. For the CDR3, the sequence is CASRDRGTYNSPLHF. The DNA sequence reads TGTGCCAGCAGGGACAGGGGTACCTATAATTCACCCCTCCACTTT.